Listed below are T cell receptor beta chains from one sample, sequenced in a study of beta chain features in type 1 diabetes. Sequenced by immunoSEQ multiplex PCR; TCRdb stores in-frame clones only, minus some. The data hold around 500,000 clones, with approximately 31% observed a single time. The sequenced sample was naive CD4+ T cells from blood. The receptors here all came from a man between 18 and 35 years old in good health. The CDR3 runs from the conserved cysteine through the conserved F or W. Each record gives: clone size, J gene, V gene, D gene, CDR3 protein, CDR3 DNA. D genes are given only for firm matches. Size values are once, few and many counts, or a class for expanded clones, and some rows have none.

size: .; J: TRBJ2-7; V: TRBV7-9; D: .; CDR3: CASSLQGGSSYEQYF; DNA: TGTGCCAGCAGCTTGCAAGGAGGGAGCTCCTACGAGCAGTACTTC
size: .; J: TRBJ2-7; V: TRBV10-3; D: .; CDR3: CAINPPPNRQYF; DNA: TGTGCCATCAACCCGCCACCTAATCGGCAGTACTTC
size: .; J: TRBJ1-2; V: TRBV30; D: .; CDR3: CAWSFSGYDLYGYTF; DNA: TGTGCCTGGAGTTTCTCAGGGTACGACCTCTATGGCTACACCTTC
size: once; J: TRBJ2-4; V: TRBV30; D: .; CDR3: CAWSSRGAIAKNIQYF; DNA: TGTGCCTGGAGTTCTCGGGGTGCAATAGCCAAAAACATTCAGTACTTC
size: few; J: TRBJ2-2; V: TRBV12-5; D: TRBD1; CDR3: CASGPGQGPTGELFF; DNA: TGTGCTAGTGGACCGGGACAGGGTCCCACCGGGGAGCTGTTTTTT
size: .; J: TRBJ2-1; V: TRBV4-3; D: TRBD1; CDR3: CASSQTGTGTNEQFF; DNA: TGCGCCAGCAGCCAGACCGGGACAGGGACGAATGAGCAGTTCTTC
size: .; J: TRBJ1-1; V: TRBV25-1; D: .; CDR3: CASSESQKAFF; DNA: TGTGCCAGCAGTGAATCGCAGAAAGCTTTCTTT
size: few; J: TRBJ1-4; V: TRBV9; D: .; CDR3: CASRVTGINEKLFF; DNA: TGTGCCAGCAGGGTCACGGGTATTAATGAAAAACTGTTTTTT
size: .; J: TRBJ2-1; V: TRBV7-3; D: .; CDR3: CASSPRLAQYNEQFF; DNA: TGTGCCAGCAGCCCCCGGCTAGCGCAATACAATGAGCAGTTCTTC
size: few; J: TRBJ1-2; V: TRBV9; D: TRBD1; CDR3: CASSFRTGGGSYGYTF; DNA: TGTGCCAGCAGCTTCCGGACAGGGGGAGGAAGCTATGGCTACACCTTC
size: few; J: TRBJ2-5; V: TRBV20-1; D: .; CDR3: CSAKRKTQYF; DNA: TGCAGTGCTAAGCGGAAGACCCAGTACTTC